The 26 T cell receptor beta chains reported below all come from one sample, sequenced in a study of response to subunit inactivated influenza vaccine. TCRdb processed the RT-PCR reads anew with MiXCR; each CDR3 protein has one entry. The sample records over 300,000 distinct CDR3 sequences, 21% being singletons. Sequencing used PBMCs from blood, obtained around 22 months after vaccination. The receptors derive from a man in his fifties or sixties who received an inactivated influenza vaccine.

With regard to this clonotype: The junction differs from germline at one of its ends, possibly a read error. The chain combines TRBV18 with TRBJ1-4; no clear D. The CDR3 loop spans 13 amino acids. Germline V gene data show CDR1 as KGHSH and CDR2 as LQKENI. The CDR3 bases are TGTGCCAGCCAAAGGGCTACTAATGAAGAACTGTTTTTT. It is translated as CASQRATNEELFF.

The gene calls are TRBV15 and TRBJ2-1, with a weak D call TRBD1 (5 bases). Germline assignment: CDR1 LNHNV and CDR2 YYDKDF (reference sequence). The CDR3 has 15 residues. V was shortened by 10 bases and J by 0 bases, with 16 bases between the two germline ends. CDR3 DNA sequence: TGTGCCATCAAGGGGAACTTTCTCTCCTACAATGAGCAGTTCTTC. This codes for CAIKGNFLSYNEQFF. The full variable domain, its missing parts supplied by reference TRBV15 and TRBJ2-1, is DAMVIQNPRYQVTQFGKPVTLSCSQTLNHNVMYWYQQKSSQAPKLLFHYYDKDFNNEADTPDNFQSRRPNTSFCFLDIRSPGLGDTAMYLCAIKGNFLSYNEQFFGPGTRLTVL.

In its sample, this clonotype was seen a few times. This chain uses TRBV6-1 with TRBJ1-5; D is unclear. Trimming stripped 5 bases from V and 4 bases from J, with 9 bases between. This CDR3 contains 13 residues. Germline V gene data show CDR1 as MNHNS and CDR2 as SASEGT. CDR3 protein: CASSPLINQPQHF. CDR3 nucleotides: TGTGCCAGCAGTCCTCTCATAAATCAGCCCCAGCATTTT.

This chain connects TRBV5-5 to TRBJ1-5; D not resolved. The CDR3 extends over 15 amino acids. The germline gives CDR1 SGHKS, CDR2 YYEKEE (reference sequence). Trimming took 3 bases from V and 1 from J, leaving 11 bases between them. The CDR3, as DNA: TGTGCCAGCAGCTGGTCGGACGGAAGCAATCAGCCCCAGCATTTT. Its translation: CASSWSDGSNQPQHF.

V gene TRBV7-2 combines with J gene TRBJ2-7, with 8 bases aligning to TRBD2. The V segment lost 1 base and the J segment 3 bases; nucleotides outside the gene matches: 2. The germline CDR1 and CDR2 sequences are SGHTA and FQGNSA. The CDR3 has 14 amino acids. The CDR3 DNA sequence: TGTGCCAGCAGCTTAGAACTAGCGGACTACGAGCAGTACTTC. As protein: CASSLELADYEQYF.

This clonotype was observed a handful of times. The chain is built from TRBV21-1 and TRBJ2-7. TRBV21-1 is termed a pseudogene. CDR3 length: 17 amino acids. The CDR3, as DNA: TGTGCCAGCAGCAAGCGGGCTATCGCGGGGGGCTGCTACGAGCAGTACTTC. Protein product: CASSKRAIAGGCYEQYF.

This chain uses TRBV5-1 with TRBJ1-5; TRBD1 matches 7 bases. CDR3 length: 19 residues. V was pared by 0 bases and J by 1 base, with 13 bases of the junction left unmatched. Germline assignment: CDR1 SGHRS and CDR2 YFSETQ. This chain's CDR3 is CASSLAQGRLGQSNQPQHF. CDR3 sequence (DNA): TGCGCCAGCAGCTTGGCACAAGGGCGACTGGGACAGAGCAATCAGCCCCAGCATTTT.

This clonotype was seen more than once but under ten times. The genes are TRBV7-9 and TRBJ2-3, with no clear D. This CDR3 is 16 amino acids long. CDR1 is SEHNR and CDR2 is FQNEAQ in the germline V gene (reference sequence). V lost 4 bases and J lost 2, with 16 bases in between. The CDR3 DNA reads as TGTGCCAGCAGCTGGCGGCGCTTTCAAATCACAGATACGCAGTATTTT. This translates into CASSWRRFQITDTQYF.

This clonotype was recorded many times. The CDR3 protein is CASSFVHGGGYTF. The CDR3 region has the DNA TGTGCCAGCAGCTTCGTCCATGGTGGTGGCTACACCTTC. The V gene is TRBV7-9, the J gene TRBJ1-2; D call uncertain. The germline gives CDR1 SEHNR, CDR2 FQNEAQ (reference sequence). Trimming pared 3 bases from V and 7 bases from J, leaving 12 bases between. The CDR3 totals 13 residues.

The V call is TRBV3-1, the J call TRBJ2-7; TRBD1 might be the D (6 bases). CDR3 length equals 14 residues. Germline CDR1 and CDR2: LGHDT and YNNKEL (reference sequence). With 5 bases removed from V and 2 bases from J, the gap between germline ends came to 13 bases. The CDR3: CASSTWTATYEQYF. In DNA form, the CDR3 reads TGTGCCAGCAGCACCTGGACAGCTACCTACGAGCAGTACTTC.

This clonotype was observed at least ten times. The CDR3 is CASSLIPDSPLHF. The CDR3 DNA follows: TGTGCCAGCAGCTTGATCCCAGATTCACCCCTCCACTTT. This chain connects TRBV5-5 to TRBJ1-6; D ambiguous. Germline assignment: CDR1 SGHKS and CDR2 YYEKEE (reference sequence). V lost 1 base to trimming and J lost 8 bases, with 7 bases between them. CDR3 length: 13 amino acids.

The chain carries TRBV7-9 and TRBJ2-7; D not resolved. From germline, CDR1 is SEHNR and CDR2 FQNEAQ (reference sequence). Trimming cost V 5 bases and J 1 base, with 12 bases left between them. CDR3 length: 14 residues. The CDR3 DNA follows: TGTGCCAGCAGCCAGGAGACGGTGTCCTACGAGCAGTACTTC. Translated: CASSQETVSYEQYF.

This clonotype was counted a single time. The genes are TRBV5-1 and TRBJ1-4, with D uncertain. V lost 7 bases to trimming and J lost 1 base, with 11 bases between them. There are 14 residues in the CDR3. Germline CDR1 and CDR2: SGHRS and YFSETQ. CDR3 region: CASVPAGTNEKLFF. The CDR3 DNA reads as TGCGCCAGCGTCCCGGCGGGAACTAATGAAAAACTGTTTTTT.

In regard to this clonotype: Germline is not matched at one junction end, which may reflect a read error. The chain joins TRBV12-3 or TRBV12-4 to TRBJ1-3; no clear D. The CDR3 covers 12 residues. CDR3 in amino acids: CASASSGNAIYF. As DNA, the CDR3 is TGTGCCAGCGCGAGCTCTGGAAACGCCATATATTTT.

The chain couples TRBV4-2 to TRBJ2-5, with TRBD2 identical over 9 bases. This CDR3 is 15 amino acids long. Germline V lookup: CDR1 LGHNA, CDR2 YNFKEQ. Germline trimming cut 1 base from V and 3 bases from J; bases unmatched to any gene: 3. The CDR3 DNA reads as TGTGCCAGCAGCCAAGCGACTAGCGGTAAAGAGACCCAGTACTTC. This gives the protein CASSQATSGKETQYF.

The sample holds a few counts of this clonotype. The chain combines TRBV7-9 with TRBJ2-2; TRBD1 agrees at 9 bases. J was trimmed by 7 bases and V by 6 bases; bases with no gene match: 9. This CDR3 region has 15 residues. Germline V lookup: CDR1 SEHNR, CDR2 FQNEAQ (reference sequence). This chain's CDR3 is CASRNPGQGGGELFF. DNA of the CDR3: TGTGCCAGCAGAAACCCGGGACAGGGAGGCGGGGAGCTGTTTTTT.

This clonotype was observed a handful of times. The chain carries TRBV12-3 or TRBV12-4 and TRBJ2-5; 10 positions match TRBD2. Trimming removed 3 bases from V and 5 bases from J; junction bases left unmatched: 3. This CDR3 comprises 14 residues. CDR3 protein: CASSLSGGEETQYF. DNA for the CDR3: TGTGCCAGCAGTTTGAGCGGGGGGGAGGAGACCCAGTACTTC.

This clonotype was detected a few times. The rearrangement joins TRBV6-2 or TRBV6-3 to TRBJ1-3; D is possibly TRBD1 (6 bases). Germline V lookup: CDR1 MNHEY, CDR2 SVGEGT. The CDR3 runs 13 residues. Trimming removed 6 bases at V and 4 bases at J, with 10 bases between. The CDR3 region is CASSTGTGNTIYF. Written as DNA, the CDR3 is TGTGCCAGCAGCACCGGGACAGGAAACACCATATATTTT.

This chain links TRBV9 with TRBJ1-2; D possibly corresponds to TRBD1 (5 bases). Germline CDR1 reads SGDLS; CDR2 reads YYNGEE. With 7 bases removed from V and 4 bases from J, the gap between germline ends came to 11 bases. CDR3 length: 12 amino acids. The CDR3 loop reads CASGDVTYGYTF. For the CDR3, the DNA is TGTGCCAGCGGGGACGTCACCTATGGCTACACCTTC.

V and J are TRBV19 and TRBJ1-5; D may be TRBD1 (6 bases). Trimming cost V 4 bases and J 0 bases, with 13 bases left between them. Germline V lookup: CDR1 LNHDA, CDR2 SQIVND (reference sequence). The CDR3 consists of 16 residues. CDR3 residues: CASSNGQTYSNQPQHF. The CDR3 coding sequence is TGTGCCAGTAGTAATGGACAGACTTATAGCAATCAGCCCCAGCATTTT.

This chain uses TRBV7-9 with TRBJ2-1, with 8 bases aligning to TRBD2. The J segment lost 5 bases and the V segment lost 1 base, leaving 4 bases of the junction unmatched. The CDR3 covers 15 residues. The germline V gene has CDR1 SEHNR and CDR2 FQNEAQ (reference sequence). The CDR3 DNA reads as TGTGCCAGCAGCTTAGAAGGACTAGCTAACAATGAGCAGTTCTTC. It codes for CASSLEGLANNEQFF.

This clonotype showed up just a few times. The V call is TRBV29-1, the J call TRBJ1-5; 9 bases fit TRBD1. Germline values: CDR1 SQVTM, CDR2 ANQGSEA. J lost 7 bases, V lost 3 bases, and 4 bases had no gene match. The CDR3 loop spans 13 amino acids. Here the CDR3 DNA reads TGCAGCGTTGATCCGGGACAGGGACAGCCCCAGCATTTT. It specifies CSVDPGQGQPQHF.

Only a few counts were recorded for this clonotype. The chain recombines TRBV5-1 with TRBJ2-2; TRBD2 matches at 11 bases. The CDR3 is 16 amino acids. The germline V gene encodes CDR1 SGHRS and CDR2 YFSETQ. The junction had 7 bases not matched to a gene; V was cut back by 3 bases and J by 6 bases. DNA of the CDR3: TGCGCCAGCAGCTCACTAGCGGGAGAGGTAGCCGGGGAGCTGTTTTTT. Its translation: CASSSLAGEVAGELFF.

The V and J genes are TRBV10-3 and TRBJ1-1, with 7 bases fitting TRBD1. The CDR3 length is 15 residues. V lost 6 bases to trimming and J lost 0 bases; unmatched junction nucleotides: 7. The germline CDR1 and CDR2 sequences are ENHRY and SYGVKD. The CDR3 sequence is CAISRTGDLNTEAFF. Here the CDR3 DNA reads TGTGCCATCAGCAGGACAGGCGATTTGAACACTGAAGCTTTCTTT.

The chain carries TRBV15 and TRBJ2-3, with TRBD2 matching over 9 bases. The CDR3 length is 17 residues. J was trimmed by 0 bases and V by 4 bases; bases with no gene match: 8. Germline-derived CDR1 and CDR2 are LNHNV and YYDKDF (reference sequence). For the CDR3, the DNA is TGTGCCACCAGCAAAAAGGCTAGCGGGACTAGCACAGATACGCAGTATTTT. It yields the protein CATSKKASGTSTDTQYF. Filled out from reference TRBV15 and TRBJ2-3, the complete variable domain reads DAMVIQNPRYQVTQFGKPVTLSCSQTLNHNVMYWYQQKSSQAPKLLFHYYDKDFNNEADTPDNFQSRRPNTSFCFLDIRSPGLGDTAMYLCATSKKASGTSTDTQYFGPGTRLTVL.

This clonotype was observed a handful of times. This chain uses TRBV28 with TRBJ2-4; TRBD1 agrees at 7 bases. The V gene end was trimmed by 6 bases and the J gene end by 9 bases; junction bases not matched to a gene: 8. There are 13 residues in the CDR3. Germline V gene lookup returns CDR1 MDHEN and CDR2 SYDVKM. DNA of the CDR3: TGTGCCAGCAGCTTCGGACAGGCGGGCATTCAGTACTTC. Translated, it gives CASSFGQAGIQYF.